These 5 T cell receptor beta chains came from one sample sequenced in a study of beta chain features in type 1 diabetes. As every portion of the isolated RNA was reverse transcribed, the sequencing read expressed TCRB transcripts. Assay used: immunoSEQ multiplex PCR; TCRdb lists only in-frame clones, some missing. This sample yields under 95,000 clones, of which about a third are seen a single time; over 0.4% belongs to the top ten. The specimen sequenced was stem cell memory CD4+ T cells from blood. The origin of the receptors is a woman aged 18-35 years in good health.

This clone was observed a handful of times. The V and J genes are TRBV5-4 and TRBJ1-2; 9 nucleotides align to TRBD1. The CDR3 spans 14 residues. Losses at the gene ends were 4 bases for V and 8 bases for J; bases not matched to a gene: 9. Germline V gives CDR1 SGHNT, CDR2 YYREEE (reference sequence). The CDR3 loop reads CASSPPDRGKGYTF. CDR3 nucleotide sequence: TGTGCCAGCAGCCCCCCGGACAGGGGTAAAGGCTACACCTTC.

The chain uses TRBV11-3 and TRBJ1-2; D is possibly TRBD1 (5 bases). The CDR3 runs 15 residues. The germline V gene encodes CDR1 SGHNT and CDR2 YENEEA. With 4 bases removed from V and 6 bases from J, the gap between germline ends came to 18 bases. The DNA of the CDR3 is TGTGCCAGCAGCTACACCTTGGGAGGGGCGCATGGCTACACCTTC. Its protein product is CASSYTLGGAHGYTF.

The genes are TRBV9 and TRBJ1-1, with D uncertain. V was trimmed by 0 bases and J by 1 base, leaving 7 bases between them. CDR3 length equals 14 residues. Germline V gives CDR1 SGDLS, CDR2 YYNGEE. The CDR3 coding sequence is TGTGCCAGCAGCGTAGTGGGAGGGAACACTGAAGCTTTCTTT. It translates to CASSVVGGNTEAFF. Filled out from reference TRBV9 and TRBJ1-1, the complete variable domain reads DSGVTQTPKHLITATGQRVTLRCSPRSGDLSVYWYQQSLDQGLQFLIQYYNGEERAKGNILERFSAQQFPDLHSELNLSSLELGDSALYFCASSVVGGNTEAFFGQGTRLTVV.

This clone came up once. The chain is built from TRBV2 and TRBJ1-4; 9 positions match TRBD1. This CDR3 is built from 14 residues. Trimming cost V 6 bases and J 8 bases; bases outside gene matches: 7. CDR1 and CDR2 (germline): SNHLY, FYNNEI. The CDR3 loop is CASSRDRVSEKLFF. CDR3 coding DNA: TGTGCCAGCAGCCGGGACAGGGTTTCCGAAAAACTGTTTTTT.

In this sample, this clone turned up once. The V and J genes are TRBV7-9 and TRBJ1-1; possibly TRBD1 for D (5 bases). V lost 3 bases to trimming and J lost 1 base, with 15 bases between them. The CDR3 has 16 amino acids. CDR1 and CDR2 (germline): SEHNR, FQNEAQ (reference sequence). CDR3 protein: CASSFAAGGSNTEAFF. The CDR3 DNA is TGTGCCAGCAGCTTCGCGGCGGGGGGATCGAACACTGAAGCTTTCTTT.